This T cell receptor beta chain appears in the sequencing data of a study of shared clonotypes between healthy human individuals. A CD45RA+ naive subset and a CD45RA-negative memory subset were split from CD4+ cells. This CDR3 spans 14 amino acids. Trimming left V 0 bases short and J 4 bases short, with 8 bases between. Germline V gene lookup returns CDR1 SGHRS and CDR2 YFSETQ. Authors' analysis steps: There were no quality scores in the junction-only immunoSEQ sequences, so filtering differed. Some clones are missing from TCRdb's copy, which holds only in-frame ones; the method was immunoSEQ multiplex PCR. V, J and clone size are those of that table, while D and trimming were read from the DNA. The data show more than 2,000,000 clones, with approximately 90% seen just once and more than 0.12% held by the top ten.

This receptor was obtained from a young man in good health. The sequenced sample was naive CD4+ T cells sorted from blood. Subset of the sample: CD45RA+ positively selected. The chain has TRBV5-1 and TRBJ2-1; no clear D. The CDR3 spells CASSLASEYNEQFF. The CDR3 nucleotides read TGCGCCAGCAGCTTGGCCTCAGAATACAATGAGCAGTTCTTC.